Below are 27 T cell receptor beta chains sequenced from a single sample in a study of T cell responses to AZD1222 COVID-19 vaccine. Produced via immunoSEQ multiplex PCR; TCRdb's table is partial and in-frame only. This table holds 200,000 or so clones, 80% to 90% found once. Sequenced here: peripheral blood, sampled on day 0 of AZD1222 vaccination. The receptors were sampled from an adult in good health.

This chain links TRBV4-3 with TRBJ1-4, with D perhaps TRBD1 (5 bases). The CDR3 has 15 residues. From germline, CDR1 is LGHNA and CDR2 YSLEER. The ends were cut back, 4 bases at V and 0 bases at J, with 9 bases in the middle. CDR3 region: CASSPGRATNEKLFF. The CDR3 coding sequence is TGCGCCAGCAGCCCCGGCAGGGCAACTAATGAAAAACTGTTTTTT.

V is TRBV7-9 and J is TRBJ2-5; D might be TRBD1 (5 bases). Trimming took 6 bases from V and 0 from J, leaving 17 bases between them. CDR3 length equals 16 residues. Germline values: CDR1 SEHNR, CDR2 FQNEAQ (reference sequence). CDR3 nucleotide sequence: TGTGCCAGCAGTCCTCATCAGGGCTGGGACCAAGAGACCCAGTACTTC. This translates into CASSPHQGWDQETQYF.

The chain joins TRBV18 to TRBJ1-4, with D perhaps matching TRBD1 (6 bases). CDR1 KGHSH and CDR2 LQKENI come from the germline V gene. CDR3 length equals 19 residues. Between the trimmed V and J ends, which lost 4 bases and 2 bases, there was a span of 23 bases. In nucleotides, the CDR3 is TGTGCCAGCTCACTACAGGACAGCCAACATGGGGGCACTAATGAAAAACTGTTTTTT. This translates into CASSLQDSQHGGTNEKLFF.

This sequence joins TRBV19 and TRBJ2-3; 10 positions match TRBD1. After removal of 5 bases from V and 4 bases from J, the junction contained 9 bases not matched to a gene. Germline loops: CDR1 LNHDA, CDR2 SQIVND (reference sequence). This CDR3 is built from 16 residues. Here the CDR3 DNA reads TGTGCCAGTAGTGGTGTTGGACAGGGGGTGCCAGATACGCAGTATTTT. Its protein product is CASSGVGQGVPDTQYF.

This clone was seen more than once but under ten times. The V and J genes are TRBV7-3 and TRBJ2-2; 12 nucleotides match TRBD2. The CDR3 has 15 residues. V trimming: 6 bases; J trimming: 4 bases; junction bases outside the gene matches: 3. Germline V CDR1 and CDR2: SGHTA, FQGTGA. CDR3 residues: CASRMTSGSTGELFF. CDR3 nucleotides: TGTGCCAGCAGGATGACTAGCGGGAGCACCGGGGAGCTGTTTTTT.

The genes are TRBV19 and TRBJ2-5; tentative D call: TRBD2 (5 bases). CDR1 is LNHDA, CDR2 SQIVND, per germline (reference sequence). The CDR3 sequence is 15 residues long. Deletions cut 6 bases from V and 4 bases from J, with 18 bases between. The CDR3 reads CASRPRAPRGETQYF. The CDR3 bases are TGTGCCAGTAGGCCCCGGGCCCCACGGGGAGAGACCCAGTACTTC.

The chain carries TRBV28 and TRBJ2-1; 11 bases match TRBD2. V trimming: 2 bases; J trimming: 3 bases; junction bases outside the gene matches: 3. This CDR3 is 16 amino acids long. Germline loops: CDR1 MDHEN, CDR2 SYDVKM. The CDR3 sequence is CASSLTSGGRYNEQFF. For the CDR3, the DNA is TGTGCCAGCAGTTTAACTAGCGGGGGCCGCTACAATGAGCAGTTCTTC. Full variable domain (outside the CDR3, taken from reference TRBV28 and TRBJ2-1): DVKVTQSSRYLVKRTGEKVFLECVQDMDHENMFWYRQDPGLGLRLIYFSYDVKMKEKGDIPEGYSVSREKKERFSLILESASTNQTSMYLCASSLTSGGRYNEQFFGPGTRLTVL.

The chain combines TRBV19 with TRBJ1-2; D unclear. The germline V gene has CDR1 LNHDA and CDR2 SQIVND (reference sequence). V dropped 2 bases and J dropped 2 bases, with 12 bases sitting between them. The CDR3 consists of 15 residues. CDR3 bases: TGTGCCAGTAGTATACGTACGGGTCGGAACTATGGCTACACCTTC. It codes for CASSIRTGRNYGYTF.

V is TRBV28 and J is TRBJ1-1; TRBD1 is a possible D gene (5 bases). The germline V gene encodes CDR1 MDHEN and CDR2 SYDVKM. Between the trimmed V and J ends, which lost 5 bases and 10 bases, there was a span of 17 bases. This CDR3 has 13 amino acids. The CDR3 here is CASSPPSWTRAFF. CDR3 DNA sequence: TGTGCCAGCAGTCCCCCCTCGTGGACAAGAGCTTTCTTT. Full variable domain (remainder filled in from reference TRBV28 and TRBJ1-1): DVKVTQSSRYLVKRTGEKVFLECVQDMDHENMFWYRQDPGLGLRLIYFSYDVKMKEKGDIPEGYSVSREKKERFSLILESASTNQTSMYLCASSPPSWTRAFFGQGTRLTVV.

A remark on this clone: Given a much more abundant clone one base away, this may be a read error. Different DNA sequences within this sample yield the same CDR3. This rearrangement joins TRBV7-9 to TRBJ1-6; D is uncertain. The CDR3 loop spans 14 amino acids. V lost 1 base to trimming and J lost 4 bases, with 5 bases between them. The germline CDR1 and CDR2 sequences are SEHNR and FQNEAQ (reference sequence). CDR3 region: CASSLEQYNSPLHF. CDR3 coding DNA: TGTGCCAGCAGCTTAGAGCAGTATAATTCACCCCTCCACTTT.

The chain employs TRBV5-1 and TRBJ1-1; 10 bases align to TRBD1. J lost 5 bases, V lost 4 bases, and 2 bases had no gene match. CDR3 size: 13 residues. Germline values: CDR1 SGHRS, CDR2 YFSETQ. The CDR3 sequence is CASSRTGGTEAFF. CDR3 bases: TGCGCCAGCAGCAGGACAGGGGGGACTGAAGCTTTCTTT.

This clone was counted only a few times. This sequence joins TRBV6-5 and TRBJ1-2; D gene uncertain. The germline CDR1 and CDR2 sequences are MNHEY and SVGAGI. V was shortened by 2 bases and J by 4 bases, with 11 bases between the two germline ends. The length of the CDR3 is 14 residues. Here the CDR3 reads CASSYVPHGYGYTF. The CDR3 coding sequence is TGTGCCAGCAGTTACGTACCCCACGGCTATGGCTACACCTTC.

In regard to this clone: At one of its ends the junction is not consistent with the germline gene, which may arise from a read error. The V call is TRBV18, the J call TRBJ2-5, with a possible D match to TRBD1 (6 bases). CDR1 and CDR2 (germline): KGHSH, LQKENI. This CDR3 is 16 amino acids long. CDR3 in amino acids: CASSPQSGTHQETQYF. CDR3 nucleotide sequence: TGTGCCAGCTCGCCACAGTCCGGGACACACCAAGAGACCCAGTACTTC. The full variable domain, its missing parts supplied by reference TRBV18 and TRBJ2-5, is NAGVMQNPRHLVRRRGQEARLRCSPMKGHSHVYWYRQLPEEGLKFMVYLQKENIIDESGMPKERFSAEFPKEGPSILRIQQVVRGDSAAYFCASSPQSGTHQETQYFGPGTRLLVL.

The chain has TRBV7-3 and TRBJ2-3; 9 bases are a match to TRBD2. V gave up 3 bases and J gave up 3 bases; unmatched junction bases: 10. Germline V gene lookup returns CDR1 SGHTA and CDR2 FQGTGA. CDR3 size: 17 residues. In DNA form, the CDR3 reads TGTGCCAGCAGCTTCGCTCCCCTGCTAGCGGGGACAGATACGCAGTATTTT. Translated: CASSFAPLLAGTDTQYF.

The chain employs TRBV18 and TRBJ2-2, with 12 positions matching TRBD2. Looked up from germline, CDR1 is KGHSH and CDR2 is LQKENI. The CDR3 contains 17 residues. With 5 bases clipped from V and 6 bases from J, the junction kept 10 bases outside the gene matches. The DNA of the CDR3 is TGTGCCAGCTCAAACATCCTAGCGGGAGGGCGATCCGGGGAGCTGTTTTTT. Its translation: CASSNILAGGRSGELFF.

This clone was picked up a small number of times. This chain uses TRBV4-2 with TRBJ2-5; TRBD2 matches at 11 bases. Germline V gene lookup returns CDR1 LGHNA and CDR2 YNFKEQ. This CDR3 spans 15 amino acids. V trimming: 0 bases; J trimming: 5 bases; junction bases outside the gene matches: 2. In DNA, the CDR3 is TGTGCCAGCAGCCAAGATAGCGGGGGGGTGGAGACCCAGTACTTC. Translated: CASSQDSGGVETQYF.

Details on this clone: Other DNA sequences in the same sample also yield this CDR3. The V and J genes are TRBV28 and TRBJ1-2; TRBD1 is a possible D gene (6 bases). CDR1 is MDHEN, CDR2 SYDVKM, per germline. The CDR3 has 13 amino acids. V lost 4 bases to trimming and J lost 3 bases, with 9 bases between them. Here the CDR3 reads CASSSGQDYGYTF. The CDR3 bases are TGTGCCAGCAGTTCGGGACAAGACTATGGCTACACCTTC.

This clone was seen a single time. The gene calls are TRBV28 and TRBJ1-1; D uncertain. This CDR3 spans 15 amino acids. CDR1 and CDR2 from the germline V gene are MDHEN and SYDVKM. The V end lost 4 bases, the J end lost 1 base, and 13 bases lay between the germline ends. CDR3 bases: TGTGCCAGCAGTTCCCCGGGCGCGGCGAACACTGAAGCTTTCTTT. This sequence encodes CASSSPGAANTEAFF.

The J gene is TRBJ2-5, the V gene TRBV28, with D unclear. This CDR3 comprises 12 residues. Germline V gene data show CDR1 as MDHEN and CDR2 as SYDVKM. Trimming removed 7 bases at V and 5 bases at J, with 11 bases between. CDR3 coding DNA: TGTGCCAGCAACTCTAGAACGGAGACCCAGTACTTC. Its protein product is CASNSRTETQYF.

V is TRBV19 and J is TRBJ1-2; 9 bases align to TRBD1. Unmatched junction bases numbered 14, after V lost 6 bases and J lost 6 bases. The CDR3 loop spans 16 amino acids. Germline CDR1 is LNHDA and CDR2 is SQIVND (reference sequence). In DNA, the CDR3 is TGTGCCAGTAGCCTGGACAGGGGCCGGCGGGGTGATGGCTACACCTTC. Amino acids: CASSLDRGRRGDGYTF. The entire variable domain, with the rest obtained from reference TRBV19 and TRBJ1-2, is as follows: DGGITQSPKYLFRKEGQNVTLSCEQNLNHDAMYWYRQDPGQGLRLIYYSQIVNDFQKGDIAEGYSVSREKKESFPLTVTSAQKNPTAFYLCASSLDRGRRGDGYTFGSGTRLTVV.

This chain links TRBV5-4 with TRBJ2-6; 9 nucleotides line up with TRBD1. CDR1 and CDR2 from the germline V gene are SGHNT and YYREEE (reference sequence). There are 16 residues in the CDR3. Here the CDR3 DNA reads TGTACCACCGGGACAGGGACTCTCTCTGGGGCCAACGTCCTGACTTTC. Translated, it gives CTTGTGTLSGANVLTF. Full variable domain (remainder filled in from reference TRBV5-4 and TRBJ2-6): ETGVTQSPTHLIKTRGQQVTLRCSSQSGHNTVSWYQQALGQGPQFIFQYYREEENGRGNFPPRFSGLQFPNYSSELNVNALELDDSALYLCTTGTGTLSGANVLTFGAGSRLTVL.

This sequence joins TRBV6-5 and TRBJ2-6; possibly TRBD1 or TRBD2 for D (6 bases each). Per germline, CDR1 MNHEY and CDR2 SVGAGI. The CDR3 is 15 amino acids. Trimming stripped 10 bases from V and 2 bases from J, with 15 bases between. CDR3 amino acids: CATYSGGAGANVLTF. CDR3 bases: TGTGCCACATACTCCGGGGGCGCTGGGGCCAACGTCCTGACTTTC.

This clone is a singleton in its sample. The V call is TRBV6-5, the J call TRBJ2-3; 8 nucleotides align to TRBD1. Germline trimming cut 10 bases from V and 3 bases from J; bases unmatched to any gene: 12. This CDR3 comprises 15 residues. Germline V CDR1 and CDR2: MNHEY, SVGAGI. The CDR3 DNA reads as TGTGCCACCAACGACAGGGGTGTGAAGACAGATACGCAGTATTTT. This translates into CATNDRGVKTDTQYF.

The chain carries TRBV18 and TRBJ2-3, with D uncertain. CDR1 and CDR2 (germline): KGHSH, LQKENI. The CDR3 runs to 11 residues. Trimming stripped 2 bases from V and 4 bases from J, with 1 base between. The CDR3 loop is CASSPSDTQYF. The CDR3 DNA reads TGTGCCAGCTCACCATCAGATACGCAGTATTTT.

The rearrangement links TRBV15 to TRBJ2-1; 8 bases align to TRBD2. V lost 5 bases and J lost 9; bases outside the gene matches: 12. The CDR3 is 15 amino acids. Germline values: CDR1 LNHNV, CDR2 YYDKDF (reference sequence). CDR3 in DNA: TGTGCCACCAGCGTAGCGGGACACGCCGTGGGTGAGCAGTTCTTC. Translating it yields CATSVAGHAVGEQFF.

The chain uses TRBV11-2 and TRBJ2-7; no clear D. The CDR3 has 12 residues. Germline V CDR1 and CDR2: SGHAT, FQNNGV. With 7 bases removed from V and 6 bases from J, the gap between germline ends came to 13 bases. The DNA of the CDR3 is TGTGCCAGCAAATACCTAGGAACCGAGCAGTACTTC. It encodes CASKYLGTEQYF.

There are a few counts of this clone. The chain combines TRBV28 with TRBJ1-2; TRBD1 agrees at 7 bases. V lost 6 bases to trimming and J lost 4 bases; unmatched junction nucleotides: 8. Per germline, CDR1 MDHEN and CDR2 SYDVKM. The CDR3 covers 14 residues. In DNA, the CDR3 is TGTGCCAGCAGGGACTCGGGACAGTCCTATGGCTACACCTTC. Translation: CASRDSGQSYGYTF.